Below, 15 T cell receptor beta chains from the same sample are listed, as sequenced in a study of blood T cell repertoires in COVID-19. Produced via immunoSEQ multiplex PCR; TCRdb's table is partial and in-frame only. The profile shows 330,000 or so clones, 92% of them singletons. The sequenced sample consisted of PBMCs or T cells enriched from blood (not recorded which). The receptors come from a woman aged 25 to 39 who had recovered from COVID-19.

The rearrangement links TRBV19 to TRBJ1-1; 8 nucleotides line up with TRBD1. This CDR3 contains 16 residues. Germline CDR1 is LNHDA and CDR2 is SQIVND (reference sequence). V shed 4 bases, J shed 3 bases, and the junction held 10 bases outside the gene matches. This CDR3 is CASSTLPGTGDTEAFF. The CDR3, as DNA: TGTGCCAGTAGTACTTTGCCAGGGACAGGCGACACTGAAGCTTTCTTT.

This clone was observed a single time. The V gene is TRBV5-4, the J gene TRBJ2-7; 8 nucleotides match TRBD1. There are 13 residues in the CDR3. CDR1 SGHNT and CDR2 YYREEE come from the germline V gene (reference sequence). With V trimmed by 1 base and J by 5 bases, 2 bases remained unmatched. Written as DNA, the CDR3 is TGTGCCAGCAGCTTGCCAGGGGGCCACGAGCAGTACTTC. Amino acid sequence: CASSLPGGHEQYF.

Note on this clone: One end of the junction is discordant with germline, which a read error may explain. V gene TRBV6-1 combines with J gene TRBJ1-2; D is undetermined. There are 10 residues in the CDR3. Germline loops: CDR1 MNHNS, CDR2 SASEGT. DNA of the CDR3: TGTGCCAGCAATGAAAAGCGCTACACCTTC. It codes for CASNEKRYTF.

This chain links TRBV7-2 with TRBJ2-5; 10 bases fit TRBD1. Germline V gives CDR1 SGHTA, CDR2 FQGNSA. The CDR3 runs to 14 residues. V lost 6 bases, J lost 5 bases, and 6 bases stayed unmatched. The CDR3 DNA reads as TGTGCCAGCAGGTCGGACAGGGGGGGGGAGACCCAGTACTTC. Residues: CASRSDRGGETQYF.

This clone occurred a few times. V usage is TRBV28 and J usage is TRBJ1-2, with D perhaps TRBD1 (5 bases). The CDR3 totals 14 residues. CDR1 and CDR2 (germline): MDHEN, SYDVKM. Trimming left V 2 bases short and J 4 bases short, with 11 bases between. This CDR3 reads CASSLVGGGYGYTF. CDR3 nucleotides: TGTGCCAGCAGTTTAGTTGGCGGGGGCTATGGCTACACCTTC.

The chain joins TRBV5-1 to TRBJ1-1; the D gene is possibly TRBD1 (5 bases). Trimming removed 5 bases at V and 4 bases at J, with 12 bases between. CDR3 length: 13 amino acids. Germline V gene sequence: CDR1 SGHRS, CDR2 YFSETQ. CDR3 DNA: TGCGCCAGCAGTTCAGACAGTTCCACTGAAGCTTTCTTT. Protein: CASSSDSSTEAFF.

V usage is TRBV5-6 and J usage is TRBJ2-1; 12 nucleotides match TRBD1. Germline CDR1 and CDR2: SGHDT and YYEEEE. V shed 4 bases and J 7 bases; nucleotides not matched to a gene: 12. This CDR3 contains 17 residues. CDR3 coding DNA: TGTGCCAGCAGCCCGGGACTGGGACAGGGGGCGCGGAATGAGCAGTTCTTC. This gives the protein CASSPGLGQGARNEQFF.

V usage is TRBV15 and J usage is TRBJ2-3, with D possibly TRBD2 on 5 matching bases. The CDR3 is 14 residues long. Trimming left V 0 bases short and J 1 base short, with 5 bases between. Germline CDR1 and CDR2: LNHNV and YYDKDF (reference sequence). This CDR3 is CATSRDGGTDTQYF. CDR3 sequence (DNA): TGTGCCACCAGCAGAGACGGGGGCACAGATACGCAGTATTTT. Looking up the rest from reference TRBV15 and TRBJ2-3 gives the full variable domain: DAMVIQNPRYQVTQFGKPVTLSCSQTLNHNVMYWYQQKSSQAPKLLFHYYDKDFNNEADTPDNFQSRRPNTSFCFLDIRSPGLGDTAMYLCATSRDGGTDTQYFGPGTRLTVL.

CDR3 residues: CATSDPVSGSYNEQFF. In nucleotides, the CDR3 is TGTGCCACCAGTGATCCTGTTAGCGGGAGCTACAATGAGCAGTTCTTC. The chain employs TRBV24-1 and TRBJ2-1; TRBD2 matches 9 bases. V lost 3 bases, J lost 3 bases, and 5 bases stayed unmatched. The CDR3 is 16 residues long. The germline V gene encodes CDR1 KGHDR and CDR2 SFDVKD.

V and J are TRBV9 and TRBJ2-7; TRBD2 is a possible D gene (5 bases). V lost 0 bases to trimming and J lost 3 bases, with 10 bases between them. The CDR3 sequence is 14 residues long. Per the germline V gene, CDR1 is SGDLS and CDR2 is YYNGEE. The chain's CDR3 is CASSVELGSYEQYF. The CDR3 coding sequence is TGTGCCAGCAGCGTAGAGTTGGGGAGCTACGAGCAGTACTTC.

This clone was counted between two and nine times. This chain connects TRBV4-1 to TRBJ2-3, with D possibly being TRBD1 (6 bases). Trimming stripped 8 bases from V and 1 base from J, with 10 bases between. Germline CDR1 and CDR2: MGHRA and YSYEKL. This CDR3 spans 13 amino acids. CDR3 amino acids: CASQDSRTDTQYF. CDR3 coding DNA: TGCGCCAGCCAGGACAGCCGCACAGATACGCAGTATTTT.

This clone was seen a single time. This chain uses TRBV28 with TRBJ1-2, with TRBD1 identical over 9 bases. This CDR3 is 21 amino acids long. V shed 3 bases and J 4 bases; nucleotides not matched to a gene: 24. CDR1 is MDHEN and CDR2 is SYDVKM in the germline V gene. CDR3 residues: CASSFTYQLRPGQGLRYGYTF. In DNA form, the CDR3 reads TGTGCCAGCAGTTTTACCTACCAACTAAGGCCGGGACAGGGATTACGCTATGGCTACACCTTC.

The rearrangement uses TRBV5-8 and TRBJ2-7; TRBD2 might be the D (5 bases). V lost 4 bases to trimming and J lost 6 bases, with 8 bases between them. CDR1 and CDR2 from the germline V gene are SGHTS and YDEGEE. The CDR3 runs to 11 residues. CDR3 DNA sequence: TGTGCCAGCAGCGGAGGATTCGAGCAGTACTTC. This gives the protein CASSGGFEQYF.

This clone was seen a single time. V gene TRBV4-1 combines with J gene TRBJ2-5; 13 nucleotides match TRBD2. The CDR3 sequence is 16 residues long. Germline V gene sequence: CDR1 MGHRA, CDR2 YSYEKL. After removal of 3 bases from V and 2 bases from J, the junction contained 3 bases not matched to a gene. CDR3 DNA: TGCGCCAGCAGCCAGCCGGGACTAGCGGGACAAGAGACCCAGTACTTC. The encoded protein is CASSQPGLAGQETQYF.

The CDR3: CASSLGDRVHAEAFF. The CDR3 DNA follows: TGTGCCAGCAGCTTAGGGGACAGGGTCCACGCTGAAGCTTTCTTT. The chain joins TRBV7-2 to TRBJ1-1; 9 nucleotides line up with TRBD1. Germline values: CDR1 SGHTA, CDR2 FQGNSA. The ends lost 1 base at V and 6 bases at J; junction bases unmatched: 6. This CDR3 is 15 amino acids long. Complete variable domain (other parts from reference TRBV7-2 and TRBJ1-1): GAGVSQSPSNKVTEKGKDVELRCDPISGHTALYWYRQSLGQGLEFLIYFQGNSAPDKSGLPSDRFSAERTGGSVSTLTIQRTQQEDSAVYLCASSLGDRVHAEAFFGQGTRLTVV.